Below, 27 T cell receptor beta chains from the same sample are listed, as sequenced in a study of T-cell memory formation after mild COVID-19. In TCRdb, the 5' RACE reads were re-called with MiXCR into one record per CDR3 protein. The data show 470,000 or so distinct CDR3 sequences, roughly 20% seen once. What was sequenced was PBMCs or a T cell subset sorted from them (not recorded which). All receptors derive from an adult woman who had mild COVID-19 (a few samples of this study predate the infection). Cell type and time point are not known.

This clonotype was detected ten times or more. The V gene is TRBV12-3 or TRBV12-4, the J gene TRBJ1-2; a possible D gene is TRBD1 (5 bases). CDR3 length: 16 residues. Trimming took off 2 bases at V and 0 bases at J, with 13 bases between the two ends. The CDR3 spells CASSLRGRLTNYGYTF. The CDR3 DNA reads as TGTGCCAGCAGTTTAAGGGGACGGCTCACTAACTATGGCTACACCTTC.

CDR3 coding DNA: TGTGCCAGCAGCTTAGTTGGGGTGGAGACCCAGTACTTC. Amino acids: CASSLVGVETQYF. The rearrangement joins TRBV7-9 to TRBJ2-5, with unresolved D. Germline loops: CDR1 SEHNR, CDR2 FQNEAQ (reference sequence). Trimming took 1 base from V and 5 from J, leaving 8 bases between them. This CDR3 has 13 amino acids.

CDR3 residues: CASSVRTPGGSSYNEQFF. The CDR3 coding sequence is TGTGCCAGCAGCGTTCGAACCCCGGGAGGGAGCTCCTACAATGAGCAGTTCTTC. The rearrangement joins TRBV21-1 to TRBJ2-1; no check of the table's D call, TRBD1, against the DNA was made. TRBV21-1 is given as a pseudogene. This CDR3 is built from 18 residues.

The chain recombines TRBV6-5 with TRBJ2-1; 8 bases are a match to TRBD1. CDR3 size: 15 residues. CDR1 is MNHEY and CDR2 is SVGAGI in the germline V gene. V shed 6 bases and J 0 bases; nucleotides not matched to a gene: 4. The CDR3 DNA follows: TGTGCCAGCAGCCGGCAGGGGGCCTCCTACAATGAGCAGTTCTTC. Translation gives CASSRQGASYNEQFF.

This clonotype was seen more than once but under ten times. The chain is built from TRBV24-1 and TRBJ2-5, with D possibly TRBD1 on 6 matching bases. The germline V gene has CDR1 KGHDR and CDR2 SFDVKD. Trimming took 4 bases from V and 2 from J, leaving 13 bases between them. The CDR3 has 15 amino acids. This CDR3 is CATSDRMTGQETQYF. The CDR3, as DNA: TGTGCCACCAGTGACCGTATGACAGGACAAGAGACCCAGTACTTC.

The gene calls are TRBV20-1 and TRBJ2-5, with 7 bases that match TRBD1. Per germline, CDR1 DFQATT and CDR2 SNEGSKA (reference sequence). J was trimmed by 2 bases and V by 3 bases; bases with no gene match: 6. This CDR3 spans 14 amino acids. CDR3 sequence (DNA): TGCAGTGCTAGGCCTAAGACAGGGCAAGAGACCCAGTACTTC. This encodes CSARPKTGQETQYF.

This chain joins TRBV7-3 and TRBJ2-5, with D possibly being TRBD2 (5 bases). The ends were cut back, 5 bases at V and 3 bases at J, with 13 bases in the middle. From germline, CDR1 is SGHTA and CDR2 FQGTGA. This CDR3 is 14 amino acids long. The CDR3 region is CASSPTGSEETQYF. The CDR3 DNA is TGTGCCAGCAGCCCGACCGGTAGCGAAGAGACCCAGTACTTC.

The chain couples TRBV24-1 to TRBJ1-2, with D maybe TRBD1 (5 bases). Germline CDR1 KGHDR, CDR2 SFDVKD. CDR3 length equals 12 residues. Trimming took 9 bases from V and 8 from J, leaving 15 bases between them. The CDR3 coding sequence is TGTGCCACCGGGGACCCCGGAAGGGGCTACACCTTC. It specifies CATGDPGRGYTF.

V and J are TRBV24-1 and TRBJ2-1; TRBD2 agrees at 8 bases. The CDR3 covers 15 residues. The germline CDR1 and CDR2 sequences are KGHDR and SFDVKD. The junction had 8 bases not matched to a gene; V was cut back by 1 base and J by 10 bases. The CDR3 reads CATSDFAGGDREQFF. CDR3 bases: TGTGCCACCAGTGATTTTGCGGGAGGAGACCGGGAGCAGTTCTTC.

This clonotype was observed many times. The rearrangement joins TRBV19 to TRBJ2-1; D call uncertain. CDR1 LNHDA and CDR2 SQIVND come from the germline V gene (reference sequence). V was cut by 3 bases and J by 4 bases, with 4 bases left in between. CDR3 length: 12 amino acids. The CDR3 sequence is CASSIGYNEQFF. The DNA of the CDR3 is TGTGCCAGTAGTATCGGGTACAATGAGCAGTTCTTC.

In its sample, this clonotype was seen a few times. The rearrangement uses TRBV9 and TRBJ2-3; no clear D. Trimming pared 0 bases from V and 4 bases from J, leaving 9 bases between. The V gene's germline CDR1 is SGDLS and CDR2 YYNGEE. This CDR3 is 14 amino acids long. In DNA form, the CDR3 reads TGTGCCAGCAGCGTAGAAGGTAGCTCAGATACGCAGTATTTT. Its protein is CASSVEGSSDTQYF.

The CDR3 is CASSLWAQGDYGYTF. CDR3 DNA: TGTGCCAGCAGTTTATGGGCGCAGGGCGACTATGGCTACACCTTC. V usage is TRBV27 and J usage is TRBJ1-2; a weak D match, TRBD1 (5 bases). The V and J ends lost 1 base and 3 bases respectively, with 12 bases between them. The CDR3 has 15 residues. Germline-derived CDR1 and CDR2 are MNHEY and SMNVEV (reference sequence).

Many counts were recorded for this clonotype. V usage is TRBV5-1 and J usage is TRBJ2-7; the match to TRBD1 covers 12 bases. This CDR3 contains 17 residues. J lost 1 base, V lost 4 bases, and 9 bases had no gene match. Germline assignment: CDR1 SGHRS and CDR2 YFSETQ. DNA for the CDR3: TGCGCCAGCAGCCTTCCCGGGACAGGGGGCTGGTCCTACGAGCAGTACTTC. As protein: CASSLPGTGGWSYEQYF.

The chain employs TRBV10-3 and TRBJ2-2, with D unresolved. Germline CDR1 and CDR2: ENHRY and SYGVKD. The CDR3 is 14 amino acids. Trimming took off 3 bases at V and 2 bases at J, with 7 bases between the two ends. The CDR3 sequence is CAISDSPNTGELFF. CDR3 sequence (DNA): TGTGCCATCAGTGACTCACCAAACACCGGGGAGCTGTTTTTT.

This clonotype was observed a handful of times. The V call is TRBV6-5, the J call TRBJ1-2, with 7 positions matching TRBD1. The CDR3 sequence is 13 residues long. V lost 6 bases to trimming and J lost 5 bases; unmatched junction nucleotides: 6. CDR1 is MNHEY, CDR2 SVGAGI, per germline. The DNA for the CDR3 is TGTGCCAGCAGGGCCCAGGGGGTTTATGGCTACACCTTC. It encodes CASRAQGVYGYTF.

The J gene is TRBJ2-3, the V gene TRBV4-1; 9 bases line up with TRBD2. The CDR3 contains 16 residues. The germline CDR1 and CDR2 sequences are MGHRA and YSYEKL. V trimming: 1 base; J trimming: 6 bases; junction bases outside the gene matches: 8. The DNA of the CDR3 is TGCGCCAGCAGCCAAGTCCTGGCGGGGGGGCCGGATACGCAGTATTTT. It is translated as CASSQVLAGGPDTQYF.

This clonotype was counted only a few times. V and J are TRBV25-1 and TRBJ2-7; 8 bases match TRBD2. Trimming removed 11 bases from V and 0 bases from J; junction bases left unmatched: 6. Per the germline V gene, CDR1 is MGHDK and CDR2 is SYGVNS. This CDR3 is built from 13 residues. The CDR3 reads CASRGAASYEQYF. CDR3 in DNA: TGTGCCTCGCGGGGGGCTGCCTCCTACGAGCAGTACTTC.

The chain is built from TRBV4-3 and TRBJ2-5; perhaps D is TRBD1 or TRBD2 (5 bases each). The CDR3 is 15 amino acids. Germline lookup yields CDR1 LGHNA and CDR2 YSLEER. V was shortened by 0 bases and J by 2 bases, with 10 bases between the two germline ends. CDR3 protein: CASSQEGEPQETQYF. CDR3 bases: TGCGCCAGCAGCCAAGAGGGGGAACCTCAAGAGACCCAGTACTTC.

This rearrangement joins TRBV28 to TRBJ1-5, with no clear D. Germline values: CDR1 MDHEN, CDR2 SYDVKM. The V end was cut by 7 bases, the J end by 2 bases, with 6 bases between. This CDR3 has 12 amino acids. CDR3 loop: CASNDGNQPQHF. CDR3 nucleotides: TGTGCCAGCAACGACGGCAATCAGCCCCAGCATTTT.

This clonotype was detected a few times. The chain is built from TRBV4-2 and TRBJ2-1, with TRBD2 identical over 13 bases. V dropped 4 bases and J dropped 5; count of bases not matched to a gene: 5. Per the germline V gene, CDR1 is LGHNA and CDR2 is YNFKEQ. The CDR3 is 16 residues long. The CDR3 reads CASSPGLAGPDNEQFF. CDR3 nucleotide sequence: TGTGCCAGCAGCCCGGGACTAGCGGGACCCGACAATGAGCAGTTCTTC.

This sequence joins TRBV9 and TRBJ2-7; possible D gene TRBD1, 7 bases. Germline values: CDR1 SGDLS, CDR2 YYNGEE. With 0 bases removed from V and 3 bases from J, the gap between germline ends came to 13 bases. The CDR3 is 15 amino acids. CDR3 sequence reads: CASSVGQGGNYEQYF. CDR3 DNA sequence: TGTGCCAGCAGCGTAGGTCAGGGGGGAAACTACGAGCAGTACTTC.

The V call is TRBV24-1, the J call TRBJ2-2; the D is unclear. The CDR3 has 14 amino acids. Trimming removed 0 bases from V and 3 bases from J, with 4 bases in between. Looked up from germline, CDR1 is KGHDR and CDR2 is SFDVKD. CDR3 coding DNA: TGTGCCACCAGTGATTTGCAATACACCGGGGAGCTGTTTTTT. As protein: CATSDLQYTGELFF.

Concerning this clonotype: Germline is not matched at one junction end, which may reflect a read error. The V gene is TRBV7-7, the J gene TRBJ2-3; D uncertain. The CDR3 sequence is 14 residues long. Germline V gene data show CDR1 as SSHAT and CDR2 as FNYEAQ (reference sequence). CDR3 amino acids: CASSLVLNTDTQYF. The CDR3 nucleotides read TGTGCTAGCAGCTTAGTGCTTAACACAGATACGCAGTATTTT.

The V gene is TRBV11-2, the J gene TRBJ2-5, with D hard to call. CDR1 SGHAT and CDR2 FQNNGV come from the germline V gene. Trimming took 5 bases from V and 2 from J, leaving 18 bases between them. This CDR3 is 16 amino acids long. In DNA form, the CDR3 reads TGTGCCAGCAGCGATTATGCAGGTCCCCTACAAGAGACCCAGTACTTC. Its protein is CASSDYAGPLQETQYF. Using reference TRBV11-2 and TRBJ2-5 for the parts outside the CDR3, the full variable domain is EAGVAQSPRYKIIEKRQSVAFWCNPISGHATLYWYQQILGQGPKLLIQFQNNGVVDDSQLPKDRFSAERLKGVDSTLKIQPAKLEDSAVYLCASSDYAGPLQETQYFGPGTRLLVL.

The V gene is TRBV18, the J gene TRBJ1-1; D is possibly TRBD1 (6 bases). V lost 2 bases to trimming and J lost 1 base, with 17 bases between them. The CDR3 length is 17 residues. CDR1 KGHSH and CDR2 LQKENI come from the germline V gene. CDR3 sequence: CASSPSQGQWGNTEAFF. The CDR3, as DNA: TGTGCCAGCTCACCATCACAGGGACAATGGGGGAACACTGAAGCTTTCTTT.

This clonotype was recorded a few times. V and J are TRBV29-1 and TRBJ2-3; TRBD1 matches at 9 bases. This CDR3 has 15 amino acids. Germline V gene lookup returns CDR1 SQVTM and CDR2 ANQGSEA. J lost 3 bases, V lost 6 bases, and 10 bases had no gene match. The CDR3: CSVTGGIGPTDTQYF. As DNA, the CDR3 is TGCAGCGTGACAGGGGGGATCGGCCCGACAGATACGCAGTATTTT.

This clonotype was counted between two and nine times. V and J are TRBV2 and TRBJ1-4; D gene uncertain. Trimming removed 3 bases from V and 5 bases from J, with 13 bases in between. The CDR3 contains 15 residues. Germline loops: CDR1 SNHLY, CDR2 FYNNEI. CDR3 DNA sequence: TGTGCCAGCAGTGAGTTGGGCAGGAGGAATGAAAAACTGTTTTTT. Translation gives CASSELGRRNEKLFF.